This T cell receptor beta chain was identified in a study of blood T cell repertoires in COVID-19. Study details: Some COVID-19 samples were acute and others convalescent; all came from the United States, Italy and Spain. PBMCs, B-cell-depleted T cells, or T cells were the source of the cDNA or gDNA that made up the material.

The germline gives CDR1 SGHAT, CDR2 FQNNGV. The CDR3 contains 13 residues. V shed 3 bases and J shed 5 bases, with 8 bases lying between them. In the source study's methods: Nucleated cell number was recorded as an estimate derived from reference gene primer amplification. The protocol was immunoSEQ multiplex PCR, while the TCRdb copy is restricted to in-frame clones and leaves out a portion. V, J and clone size reflect that table, while D and trimming were determined from the DNA. The sample has 150,000 to 200,000 clones, 70% to 80% seen once. V is TRBV11-2 and J is TRBJ2-4; D is undetermined. The source of this sequence is a man in his fifties who had recovered from COVID-19. The sequenced sample consisted of peripheral blood. This CDR3 reads CASSLSPENIQYF. CDR3 DNA: TGTGCCAGCAGCTTGTCTCCGGAAAACATTCAGTACTTC.